This T cell receptor beta chain stems from a study of T cell changes during pregnancy in multiple sclerosis. In germline, CDR1 is SGHTA, CDR2 FQGTGA. V was trimmed by 5 bases and J by 7 bases, leaving 11 bases between them. This CDR3 is 12 amino acids long. Data came from immunoSEQ multiplex PCR; TCRdb stores just in-frame clones and leaves some out. The repertoire holds 60,000 or so clones, 91% seen once, with about 0.85% in the top ten. Source: peripheral blood, taken before pregnancy. V and J are TRBV7-3 and TRBJ1-2, with D perhaps TRBD1 (5 bases). This receptor was taken from a female donor with multiple sclerosis, enrolled in a pregnancy study. The CDR3 DNA is TGTGCCAGCAGCCCCCAGGGCGGTGGCTACACCTTC. It specifies CASSPQGGGYTF.